The 28 T cell receptor beta chains in this list originate from one sample, sequenced in a study of regulatory T cells in long-lasting Graves disease (dated by TCRdb to about 2021). The library came from multiplex PCR. Sequenced using an Illumina HiSeq 4000. TCR beta libraries were built with iRepertoire HTBI primers and Arm-PCR amplification of CDR3 regions. TCRdb trimmed the raw reads at Q25, called clones with MiXCR and kept productive beta chains. Records with the same CDR3 protein are collapsed into one entry carrying the most frequent genes and DNA. The sample table records roughly 510,000 distinct CDR3 sequences; 16% of these occur just once. 9.5% to 15% of the sample is held by the ten biggest clonotypes. The sample's time point label, in plain terms: newly diagnosed GD, antithyroid drugs for less than 3 months. For both TCR sequencing and RNA sequencing, RNA was extracted from PBMCs in TRIzol.

This sample also belongs to another study, concerning T cells in Graves' hyperthyroidism and ophthalmopathy.

The sample here was peripheral blood mononuclear cells (PBMCs), taken at new diagnosis, from a patient treated with antithyroid drugs. The receptors originated from a man aged 18 to 30 with Graves disease. Donor details come from another sample of the same person, matched by shared clones.

This clonotype has only a few counts. The chain carries TRBV7-8 and TRBJ2-5; D not certain. CDR1 SGHVS and CDR2 FQNEAQ come from the germline V gene. The length of the CDR3 is 13 residues. Trimming took off 5 bases at V and 5 bases at J, with 12 bases between the two ends. The CDR3 DNA sequence: TGTGCCAGCAGCCCGCCTTCGATCGAGACCCAGTACTTC. Its protein product is CASSPPSIETQYF.

Only a few counts were recorded for this clonotype. The gene calls are TRBV12-3 or TRBV12-4 and TRBJ2-3, with unresolved D. The V end was cut by 6 bases, the J end by 0 bases, with 19 bases between. The CDR3 is made up of 17 amino acids. Here the CDR3 reads CASRARGSYFSTDTQYF. The DNA for the CDR3 is TGTGCCAGCAGAGCCAGAGGCAGCTATTTTAGCACAGATACGCAGTATTTT.

The genes are TRBV27 and TRBJ2-7, with 12 bases matching TRBD1. The V segment lost 7 bases and the J segment 5 bases; nucleotides outside the gene matches: 6. The CDR3 length is 14 residues. In germline, CDR1 is MNHEY, CDR2 SMNVEV (reference sequence). CDR3 coding DNA: TGTGCCAGCAAGGAGGGACAGGGGGCGAACGAGCAGTACTTC. Amino acid sequence: CASKEGQGANEQYF.

This clonotype was seen only a few times. V gene TRBV5-4 combines with J gene TRBJ2-3, with D possibly being TRBD1 (6 bases). V lost 4 bases to trimming and J lost 2 bases, with 14 bases between them. This CDR3 comprises 15 residues. The germline gives CDR1 SGHNT, CDR2 YYREEE (reference sequence). CDR3 region: CASSQTGQYTDTQYF. The DNA of the CDR3 is TGTGCCAGCAGCCAAACAGGACAGTACACAGATACGCAGTATTTT. Full variable domain (rest looked up from reference TRBV5-4 and TRBJ2-3): ETGVTQSPTHLIKTRGQQVTLRCSSQSGHNTVSWYQQALGQGPQFIFQYYREEENGRGNFPPRFSGLQFPNYSSELNVNALELDDSALYLCASSQTGQYTDTQYFGPGTRLTVL.

This clonotype was recorded at least ten times. This sequence joins TRBV3-1 and TRBJ2-3; D not resolved. CDR3 length: 13 amino acids. Trimming left V 0 bases short and J 4 bases short, with 5 bases between. In germline, CDR1 is LGHDT, CDR2 YNNKEL (reference sequence). CDR3 region: CASSQDRADTQYF. In DNA, the CDR3 is TGTGCCAGCAGCCAAGACCGGGCAGATACGCAGTATTTT.

CDR3 protein: CASSDSPRPQHF. The CDR3 nucleotides read TGTGCCAGCAGTGACAGCCCTCGACCCCAGCATTTT. V gene TRBV6-1 combines with J gene TRBJ1-5, with unresolved D. V lost 3 bases to trimming and J lost 10 bases, with 10 bases between them. The CDR3 loop spans 12 amino acids. Germline values: CDR1 MNHNS, CDR2 SASEGT.

A note on this clonotype: A read error is likely, as this CDR3 ends without the conserved phenylalanine or tryptophan. The chain carries TRBV5-1 and TRBJ2-7; perhaps TRBD2 as D (5 bases). Germline V lookup: CDR1 SGHRS, CDR2 YFSETQ. There are 13 residues in the CDR3. Trimming shortened V by 4 bases and J by 5 bases, and 13 bases separated the two germline ends. CDR3 nucleotides: TGCGCCAGCAGCGCACCGGACTCTCACGAGCAGTACCTC. It is translated as CASSAPDSHEQYL.

Ten or more counts support this clonotype. The V gene is TRBV2, the J gene TRBJ2-1; no firm D call. The V gene's germline CDR1 is SNHLY and CDR2 FYNNEI. V was clipped by 3 bases and J by 8 bases, with 8 bases between them. This CDR3 has 12 residues. The CDR3 sequence is CASSDAADEQFF. In DNA, the CDR3 is TGTGCCAGCAGTGATGCCGCGGATGAGCAGTTCTTC.

Ten or more counts support this clonotype. The chain has TRBV6-2 or TRBV6-3 and TRBJ2-1, with D perhaps being TRBD1 or TRBD2 (5 bases each). V shed 6 bases and J shed 5 bases, with 23 bases lying between them. Germline CDR1 reads MNHEY; CDR2 reads SVGEGT. The CDR3 runs 17 residues. The CDR3 loop is CASSPGDPVSLHNEQFF. The CDR3 nucleotides are TGTGCCAGCAGCCCCGGGGACCCCGTTTCCCTCCACAATGAGCAGTTCTTC.

This clonotype was seen ten or more times. V usage is TRBV7-9 and J usage is TRBJ2-7; 7 nucleotides line up with TRBD2. The V and J ends lost 2 bases and 3 bases, in that order; junction bases with no gene match: 7. The CDR3 is 15 amino acids. The germline V gene has CDR1 SEHNR and CDR2 FQNEAQ (reference sequence). The CDR3 DNA reads as TGTGCCAGCAGCTTAATGCGGGAGTATGACTACGAGCAGTACTTC. It translates to CASSLMREYDYEQYF.

This clonotype was found many times. The rearrangement links TRBV20-1 to TRBJ2-1; D unresolved. Looked up from germline, CDR1 is DFQATT and CDR2 is SNEGSKA (reference sequence). CDR3 length: 16 residues. Trimming left V 6 bases short and J 6 bases short, with 24 bases between. The CDR3: CSAVLRAAHWSNEQFF. DNA for the CDR3: TGCAGTGCAGTTCTTAGGGCGGCCCATTGGAGCAATGAGCAGTTCTTC.

This clonotype occurred many times. The V gene is TRBV28, the J gene TRBJ1-6; D perhaps matches TRBD1 (6 bases). Deletions cut 7 bases from V and 5 bases from J, with 12 bases between. Germline V lookup: CDR1 MDHEN, CDR2 SYDVKM. The CDR3 is made up of 14 amino acids. The CDR3 here is CASIRGGDNSPLHF. Here the CDR3 DNA reads TGTGCCAGCATCAGGGGAGGGGATAATTCACCCCTCCACTTT.

This clonotype was counted at least ten times. The genes are TRBV3-1 and TRBJ2-1; TRBD1 might be the D (5 bases). The CDR3 loop spans 16 amino acids. V gave up 0 bases and J gave up 3 bases, with 12 bases separating them. Germline V gene lookup returns CDR1 LGHDT and CDR2 YNNKEL (reference sequence). Written as DNA, the CDR3 is TGTGCCAGCAGCCAAGACAGGAGTCAGGGCTACAATGAGCAGTTCTTC. Amino acids: CASSQDRSQGYNEQFF.

A note on this clonotype: A far bigger clonotype differs at one base, so this is likely a read error. V is TRBV20-1 and J is TRBJ2-7; a possible D gene is TRBD2 (5 bases). The CDR3 sequence is 13 residues long. CDR1 is DFQATT, CDR2 SNEGSKA, per germline (reference sequence). V was shortened by 1 base and J by 7 bases, with 14 bases between the two germline ends. CDR3: CSARAILGDEQYF. In DNA, the CDR3 is TGCAGTGCTAGAGCCATACTAGGCGATGAGCAGTACTTC.

This clonotype was counted many times. A junction end diverges from the germline sequence, so it may reflect a read error. This chain uses TRBV5-1 with TRBJ2-1, with 7 bases identical to TRBD2. The CDR3 consists of 14 residues. The germline V gene encodes CDR1 SGHRS and CDR2 YFSETQ. In nucleotides, the CDR3 is TGCGCCAGCAGCTTGGCTGGGGACTACATTGAGCAGTTCTTC. This gives the protein CASSLAGDYIEQFF.

The chain combines TRBV11-2 with TRBJ2-4; D call uncertain. Looked up from germline, CDR1 is SGHAT and CDR2 is FQNNGV. V lost 6 bases and J lost 0, with 15 bases in between. This CDR3 comprises 16 residues. The CDR3 nucleotides read TGTGCCAGCAGTCTCAGGCTAGAACTAGCCAAAAACATTCAGTACTTC. This gives the protein CASSLRLELAKNIQYF.

This clonotype was recorded a few times. This sequence joins TRBV7-9 and TRBJ2-1; the D gene could be TRBD1 or TRBD2 (5 bases each). V gave up 4 bases and J gave up 9 bases, with 16 bases separating them. The CDR3 covers 14 residues. Germline V gene data show CDR1 as SEHNR and CDR2 as FQNEAQ (reference sequence). Here the CDR3 reads CASSSGTSGTEQFF. Here the CDR3 DNA reads TGTGCCAGCAGCTCCGGGACCAGCGGTACTGAGCAGTTCTTC.

The rearrangement uses TRBV20-1 and TRBJ2-1; TRBD1 or TRBD2 may be the D gene (7 bases each). The germline V gene encodes CDR1 DFQATT and CDR2 SNEGSKA (reference sequence). V was pared by 3 bases and J by 0 bases, with 18 bases between. The CDR3 covers 17 residues. This CDR3 is CSASRGGATSSYNEQFF. CDR3 sequence (DNA): TGCAGTGCTAGCAGGGGGGGCGCCACCAGCTCCTACAATGAGCAGTTCTTC.

In this sample, this clonotype turned up a few times. The chain links TRBV6-2 or TRBV6-3 to TRBJ2-1; D might be TRBD1 (5 bases). Trimming took off 5 bases at V and 14 bases at J, with 13 bases between the two ends. The CDR3 has 11 residues. From germline, CDR1 is MNHEY and CDR2 SVGEGT. The CDR3 here is CASSARTYEFF. The CDR3 DNA follows: TGTGCCAGCAGTGCAAGGACATATGAGTTCTTC.

This clonotype has more than one count but fewer than ten. The V call is TRBV4-1, the J call TRBJ2-7; D ambiguous. This CDR3 is built from 13 residues. Trimming left V 0 bases short and J 6 bases short, with 9 bases between. Germline V gene data show CDR1 as MGHRA and CDR2 as YSYEKL. The CDR3 bases are TGCGCCAGCAGCCAAGAGCAGCTCGGCGAGCAGTACTTC. Protein product: CASSQEQLGEQYF.

V usage is TRBV29-1 and J usage is TRBJ2-1; D might be TRBD1 (6 bases). This CDR3 is 15 amino acids long. From germline, CDR1 is SQVTM and CDR2 ANQGSEA. The V end was cut by 7 bases, the J end by 2 bases, with 18 bases between. The CDR3 bases are TGCAGCGCCCGAGGGGTAGGGGGAGCCTACAATGAGCAGTTCTTC. Translated, it gives CSARGVGGAYNEQFF.

This clonotype was detected ten times or more. V and J are TRBV2 and TRBJ2-7; a possible D gene is TRBD2 (6 bases). The CDR3 consists of 12 residues. Germline-derived CDR1 and CDR2 are SNHLY and FYNNEI. The germline V and J ends were trimmed by 4 bases and 7 bases, with 11 bases remaining between them. Here the CDR3 reads CASSGDGGEQYF. The CDR3, as DNA: TGTGCCAGCAGTGGCGACGGGGGAGAGCAGTACTTC.

In its sample, this clonotype was seen a few times. DNA of the CDR3: TGTGCCACCAGCAGGGGTGGAAGCGACTCTGGAAACACCATATATTTT. This gives the protein CATSRGGSDSGNTIYF. J is TRBJ1-3 and V is TRBV15; no firm D call. The CDR3 length is 16 residues. CDR1 and CDR2 from the germline V gene are LNHNV and YYDKDF (reference sequence). Deletions cut 3 bases from V and 0 bases from J, with 12 bases between.

In this sample, this clonotype turned up a few times. V gene TRBV4-1 combines with J gene TRBJ2-7; 7 bases line up with TRBD1. The CDR3 totals 13 residues. V lost 6 bases and J lost 4; bases outside the gene matches: 6. Germline CDR1 and CDR2: MGHRA and YSYEKL. The CDR3 region has the DNA TGCGCCAGCAGACAGACAGGGCGGTACGAGCAGTACTTC. It translates to CASRQTGRYEQYF.

This clonotype showed up many times. This chain connects TRBV6-2 or TRBV6-3 to TRBJ2-2, with unresolved D. This CDR3 comprises 13 residues. CDR1 is MNHEY, CDR2 SVGEGT, per germline. V lost 4 bases to trimming and J lost 4 bases, with 7 bases between them. The CDR3 bases are TGTGCCAGCAGTTCCCTCAGCACCGGGGAGCTGTTTTTT. It yields the protein CASSSLSTGELFF.

This chain's CDR3 is CASSSFLGGNEQFF. The CDR3 nucleotides are TGTGCCAGCAGTTCCTTTTTAGGCGGGAATGAGCAGTTCTTC. The rearrangement joins TRBV28 to TRBJ2-1; a weak D match, TRBD2 (5 bases). Germline lookup yields CDR1 MDHEN and CDR2 SYDVKM. V lost 4 bases and J 7 bases, leaving 14 bases between the germline ends. CDR3 size: 14 residues. The variable domain in full, completed from reference TRBV28 and TRBJ2-1, reads DVKVTQSSRYLVKRTGEKVFLECVQDMDHENMFWYRQDPGLGLRLIYFSYDVKMKEKGDIPEGYSVSREKKERFSLILESASTNQTSMYLCASSSFLGGNEQFFGPGTRLTVL.

J is TRBJ1-3 and V is TRBV4-1; tentative D call: TRBD1 (5 bases). The CDR3 is made up of 16 amino acids. V lost 7 bases and J 4 bases, leaving 20 bases between the germline ends. Germline CDR1 is MGHRA and CDR2 is YSYEKL. CDR3 sequence reads: CASTTGPGEIGNTIYF. Written as DNA, the CDR3 is TGCGCCAGCACCACAGGTCCGGGGGAAATCGGAAACACCATATATTTT.

The rearrangement uses TRBV5-1 and TRBJ2-1; 9 positions agree with TRBD1. In germline, CDR1 is SGHRS, CDR2 YFSETQ. Trimming cost V 4 bases and J 1 base; bases outside gene matches: 6. CDR3 length: 16 residues. CDR3 sequence reads: CASSKSGTGSYNEQFF. The CDR3 DNA reads as TGCGCCAGCAGCAAATCCGGGACAGGGTCCTACAATGAGCAGTTCTTC.